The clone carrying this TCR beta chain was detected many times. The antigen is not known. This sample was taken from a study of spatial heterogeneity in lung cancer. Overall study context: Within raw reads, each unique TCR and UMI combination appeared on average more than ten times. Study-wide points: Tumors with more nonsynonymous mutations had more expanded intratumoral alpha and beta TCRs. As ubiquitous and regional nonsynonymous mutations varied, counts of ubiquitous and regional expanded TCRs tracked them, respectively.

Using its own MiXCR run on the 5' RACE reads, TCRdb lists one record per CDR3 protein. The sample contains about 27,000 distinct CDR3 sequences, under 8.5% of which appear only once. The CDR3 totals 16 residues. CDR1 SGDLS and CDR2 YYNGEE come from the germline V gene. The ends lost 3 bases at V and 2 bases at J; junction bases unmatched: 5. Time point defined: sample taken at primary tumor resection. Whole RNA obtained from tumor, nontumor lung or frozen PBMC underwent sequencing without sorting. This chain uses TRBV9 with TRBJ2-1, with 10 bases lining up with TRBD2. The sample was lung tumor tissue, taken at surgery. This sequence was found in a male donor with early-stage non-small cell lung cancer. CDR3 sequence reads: CASSERGGFTYNEQFF. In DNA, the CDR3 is TGTGCCAGCAGCGAGCGGGGGGGCTTTACCTACAATGAGCAGTTCTTC.